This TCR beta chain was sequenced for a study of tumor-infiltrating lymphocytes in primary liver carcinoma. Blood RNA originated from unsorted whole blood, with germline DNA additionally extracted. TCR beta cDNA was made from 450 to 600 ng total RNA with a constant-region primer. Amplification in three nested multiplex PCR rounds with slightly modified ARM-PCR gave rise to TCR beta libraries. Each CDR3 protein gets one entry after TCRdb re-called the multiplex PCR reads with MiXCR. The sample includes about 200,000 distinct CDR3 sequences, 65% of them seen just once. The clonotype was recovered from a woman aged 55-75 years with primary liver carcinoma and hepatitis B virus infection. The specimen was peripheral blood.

CDR3 in DNA: TGTGCCAGCAGTTACGTACCTCTGAACTACACTAACACAGATACGCAGTATTTT. Protein sequence: CASSYVPLNYTNTDTQYF. The gene calls are TRBV6-2 or TRBV6-3 and TRBJ2-3; D call uncertain. The germline gives CDR1 MNHEY, CDR2 SVGEGT. V shed 2 bases and J shed 2 bases, with 20 bases lying between them. The length of the CDR3 is 18 residues.